Below, 5 T cell receptor beta chains from the same sample are listed, as sequenced in a study of Graves' ophthalmopathy and Graves' hyperthyroidism. The TCR beta CDR3 regions underwent amplification from RNA transcripts. Following a first-round RT-PCR that used HTBI primers, a second-round multiplex PCR was carried out. TCRdb called the multiplex PCR reads again in MiXCR, with one record for every CDR3 protein. The repertoire holds 650,000 to 900,000 distinct CDR3 sequences, with 35% to 50% as singletons. Sequencing was performed on peripheral blood. The receptors derive from an adult man with Graves' ophthalmopathy.

To note about this clonotype: Its ends do not fully match the called genes, so a read error is possible. The chain is built from TRBV10-3 and TRBJ2-7; 11 nucleotides align to TRBD2. CDR1 ENHRY and CDR2 SYGVKD come from the germline V gene. This CDR3 has 16 amino acids. In DNA, the CDR3 is TGTGCCAGCAGTTACTCGGGGCCTAGCGGGAGGTACGAGCAGTACTTC. Translating gives CASSYSGPSGRYEQYF.

The chain carries TRBV19 and TRBJ1-5; 9 positions agree with TRBD1. The CDR3 runs to 15 residues. CDR1 and CDR2 from the germline V gene are LNHDA and SQIVND (reference sequence). V shed 6 bases, J shed 4 bases, and the junction held 7 bases outside the gene matches. The CDR3 loop is CASRGQGSGNQPQHF. The CDR3 nucleotides are TGTGCCAGTAGGGGACAGGGTAGTGGGAATCAGCCCCAGCATTTT.

The CDR3 region is CASSRDRTANYGYTF. The CDR3 bases are TGTGCCAGCAGCCGAGACAGGACGGCGAACTATGGCTACACCTTC. V is TRBV7-9 and J is TRBJ1-2; D perhaps matches TRBD1 (6 bases). The CDR3 runs 15 residues. Germline CDR1 and CDR2: SEHNR and FQNEAQ (reference sequence). The V and J ends lost 5 bases and 2 bases respectively, with 15 bases between them.

This clonotype was seen ten or more times. The chain combines TRBV2 with TRBJ1-1; weak D call: TRBD1 (5 bases). Germline CDR1 is SNHLY and CDR2 is FYNNEI. The CDR3 spans 13 residues. Trimming left V 6 bases short and J 10 bases short, with 18 bases between. In DNA, the CDR3 is TGTGCCAGCAGCCGGGACCCCCGAAGTGGAGCTTTCTTT. This sequence encodes CASSRDPRSGAFF.

This clonotype was observed a few times. The chain carries TRBV2 and TRBJ2-7, with D hard to call. Per germline, CDR1 SNHLY and CDR2 FYNNEI. Trimming removed 4 bases from V and 4 bases from J, with 11 bases in between. This CDR3 is 13 amino acids long. The chain's CDR3 is CASSAYSGYEQYF. The DNA for the CDR3 is TGTGCCAGCAGTGCATACTCAGGATACGAGCAGTACTTC.